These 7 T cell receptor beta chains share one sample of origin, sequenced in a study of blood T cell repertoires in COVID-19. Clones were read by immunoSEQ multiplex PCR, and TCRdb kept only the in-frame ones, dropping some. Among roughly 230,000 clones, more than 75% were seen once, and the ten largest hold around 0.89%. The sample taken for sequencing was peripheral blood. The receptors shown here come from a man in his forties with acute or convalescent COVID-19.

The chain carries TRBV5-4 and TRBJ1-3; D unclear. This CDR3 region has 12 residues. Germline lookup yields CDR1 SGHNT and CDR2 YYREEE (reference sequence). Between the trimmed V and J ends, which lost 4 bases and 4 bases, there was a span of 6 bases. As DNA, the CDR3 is TGTGCCAGCAGCCTCCAGGGAAACACCATATATTTT. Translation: CASSLQGNTIYF.

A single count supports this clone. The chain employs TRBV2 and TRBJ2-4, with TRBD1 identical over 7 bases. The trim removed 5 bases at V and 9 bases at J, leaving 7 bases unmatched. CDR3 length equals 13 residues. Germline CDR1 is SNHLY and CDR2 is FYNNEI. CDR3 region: CASSLDRAGIQYF. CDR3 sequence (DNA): TGTGCCAGCAGTCTCGACAGGGCTGGCATTCAGTACTTC.

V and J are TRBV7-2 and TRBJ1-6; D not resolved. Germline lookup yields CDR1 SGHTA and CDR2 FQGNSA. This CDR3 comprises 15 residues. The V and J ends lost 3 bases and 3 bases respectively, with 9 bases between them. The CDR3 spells CASSFQQIYNSPLHF. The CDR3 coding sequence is TGTGCCAGCAGCTTCCAACAGATCTATAATTCACCCCTCCACTTT.

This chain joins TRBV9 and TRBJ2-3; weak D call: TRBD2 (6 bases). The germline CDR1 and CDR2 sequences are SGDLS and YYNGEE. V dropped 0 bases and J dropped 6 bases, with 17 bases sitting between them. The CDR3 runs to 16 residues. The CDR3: CASSVATGVGIDTQYF. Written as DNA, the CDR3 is TGTGCCAGCAGCGTAGCTACGGGGGTGGGAATCGATACGCAGTATTTT.

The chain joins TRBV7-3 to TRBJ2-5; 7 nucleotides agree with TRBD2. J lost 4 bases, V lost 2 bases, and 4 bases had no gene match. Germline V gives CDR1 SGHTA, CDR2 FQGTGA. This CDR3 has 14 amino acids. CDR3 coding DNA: TGTGCCAGCAGCTTATGGCCGGGGGGAGAGACCCAGTACTTC. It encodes CASSLWPGGETQYF. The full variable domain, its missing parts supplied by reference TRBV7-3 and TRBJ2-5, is GAGVSQTPSNKVTEKGKYVELRCDPISGHTALYWYRQSLGQGPEFLIYFQGTGAADDSGLPNDRFFAVRPEGSVSTLKIQRTERGDSAVYLCASSLWPGGETQYFGPGTRLLVL.

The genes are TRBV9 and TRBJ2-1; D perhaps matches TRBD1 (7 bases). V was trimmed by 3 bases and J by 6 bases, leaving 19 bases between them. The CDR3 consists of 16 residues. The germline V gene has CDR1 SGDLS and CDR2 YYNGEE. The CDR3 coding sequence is TGTGCCAGCAGCGCACCCGACAGGGCGGGGAGCAATGAGCAGTTCTTC. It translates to CASSAPDRAGSNEQFF.

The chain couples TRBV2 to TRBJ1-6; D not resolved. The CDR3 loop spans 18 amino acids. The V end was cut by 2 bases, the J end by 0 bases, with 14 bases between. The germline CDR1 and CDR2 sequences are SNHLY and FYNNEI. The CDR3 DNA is TGTGCCAGCAGTGAACGGGTCTCTAGCAGCTCCTATAATTCACCCCTCCACTTT. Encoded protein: CASSERVSSSSYNSPLHF.